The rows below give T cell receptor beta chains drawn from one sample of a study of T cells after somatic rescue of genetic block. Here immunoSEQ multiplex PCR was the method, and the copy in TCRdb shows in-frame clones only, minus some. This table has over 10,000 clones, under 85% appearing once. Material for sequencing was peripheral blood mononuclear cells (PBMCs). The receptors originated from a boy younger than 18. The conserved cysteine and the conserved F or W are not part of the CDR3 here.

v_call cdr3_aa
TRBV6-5 ASSTSGYNEQF
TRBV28 ASSFRGQVNTEAF
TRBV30 AWSWSGDNYGYT
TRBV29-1 SVGRVNTEAF
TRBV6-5 ASRQVHIYEQY
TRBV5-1 ASSLGPLGQNSPLH
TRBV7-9 ASSLDASSYEQY
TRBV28 ASSLSLGTGQETQY
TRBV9 ASSADSDAYGYT
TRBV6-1 ASSEVGLGYNSPLH
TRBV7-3 ASSFRARDTQY
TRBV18 ASSPPARGYNEQF
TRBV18 ASSPGQGAF
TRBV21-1 ASSPEDHLDSTEAF
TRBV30 AWRANHGRETQY
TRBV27 ASSFWAGGVETQY
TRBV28 ASSLPLGTQLPYEQY
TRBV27 ASSLRRLFAGEGPYEQY